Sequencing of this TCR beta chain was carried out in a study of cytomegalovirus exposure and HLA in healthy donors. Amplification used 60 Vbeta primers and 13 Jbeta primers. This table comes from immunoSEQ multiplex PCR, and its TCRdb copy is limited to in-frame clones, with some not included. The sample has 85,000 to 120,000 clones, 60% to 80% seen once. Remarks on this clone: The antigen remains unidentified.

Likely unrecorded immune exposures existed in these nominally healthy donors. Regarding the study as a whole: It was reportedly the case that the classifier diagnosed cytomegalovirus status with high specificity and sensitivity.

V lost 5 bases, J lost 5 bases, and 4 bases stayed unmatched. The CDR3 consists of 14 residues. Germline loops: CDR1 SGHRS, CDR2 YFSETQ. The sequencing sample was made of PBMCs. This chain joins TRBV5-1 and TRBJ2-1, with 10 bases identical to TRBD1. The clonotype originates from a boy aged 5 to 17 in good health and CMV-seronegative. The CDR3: CASSRQGADNEQFF. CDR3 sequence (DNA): TGCGCCAGCAGTAGACAGGGGGCAGACAATGAGCAGTTCTTC.